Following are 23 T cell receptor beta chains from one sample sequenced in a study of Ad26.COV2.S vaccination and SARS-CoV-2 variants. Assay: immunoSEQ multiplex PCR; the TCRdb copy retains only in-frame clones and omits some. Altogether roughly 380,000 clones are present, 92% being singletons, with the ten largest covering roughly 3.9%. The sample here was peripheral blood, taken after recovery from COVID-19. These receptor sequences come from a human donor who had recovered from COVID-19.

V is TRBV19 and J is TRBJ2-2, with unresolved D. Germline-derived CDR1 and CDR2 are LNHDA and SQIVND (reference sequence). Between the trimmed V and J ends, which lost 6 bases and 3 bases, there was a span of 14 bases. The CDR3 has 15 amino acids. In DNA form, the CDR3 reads TGTGCCAGTAGATTTACATACAGTTACACCGGGGAGCTGTTTTTT. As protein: CASRFTYSYTGELFF.

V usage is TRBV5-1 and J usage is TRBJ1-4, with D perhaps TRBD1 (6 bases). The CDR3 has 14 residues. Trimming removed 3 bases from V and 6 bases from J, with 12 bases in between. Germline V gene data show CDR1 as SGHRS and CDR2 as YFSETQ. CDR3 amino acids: CASSSRDTDEKLFF. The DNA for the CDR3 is TGCGCCAGCAGCTCCCGGGACACGGATGAAAAACTGTTTTTT.

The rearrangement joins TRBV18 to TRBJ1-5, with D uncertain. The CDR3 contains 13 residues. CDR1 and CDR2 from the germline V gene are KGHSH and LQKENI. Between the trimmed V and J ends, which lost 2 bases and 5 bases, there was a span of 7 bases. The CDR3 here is CASSPGSDQPQHF. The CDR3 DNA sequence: TGTGCCAGCTCACCAGGGAGCGATCAGCCCCAGCATTTT. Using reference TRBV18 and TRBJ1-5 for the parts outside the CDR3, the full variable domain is NAGVMQNPRHLVRRRGQEARLRCSPMKGHSHVYWYRQLPEEGLKFMVYLQKENIIDESGMPKERFSAEFPKEGPSILRIQQVVRGDSAAYFCASSPGSDQPQHFGDGTRLSIL.

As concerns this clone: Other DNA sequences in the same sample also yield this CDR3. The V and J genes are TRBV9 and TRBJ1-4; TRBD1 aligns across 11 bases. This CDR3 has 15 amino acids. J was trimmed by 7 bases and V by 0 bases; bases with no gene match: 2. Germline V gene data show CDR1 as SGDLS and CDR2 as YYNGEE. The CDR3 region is CASSVAGTGGEKLFF. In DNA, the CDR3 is TGTGCCAGCAGCGTAGCTGGGACAGGGGGTGAAAAACTGTTTTTT. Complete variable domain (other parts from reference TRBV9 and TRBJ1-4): DSGVTQTPKHLITATGQRVTLRCSPRSGDLSVYWYQQSLDQGLQFLIQYYNGEERAKGNILERFSAQQFPDLHSELNLSSLELGDSALYFCASSVAGTGGEKLFFGSGTQLSVL.

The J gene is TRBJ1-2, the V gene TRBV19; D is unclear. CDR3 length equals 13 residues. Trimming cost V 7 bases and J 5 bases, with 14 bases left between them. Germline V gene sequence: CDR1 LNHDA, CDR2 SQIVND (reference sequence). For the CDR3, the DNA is TGTGCCAGTAAAATCGGAGGACCTTATGGCTACACCTTC. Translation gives CASKIGGPYGYTF.

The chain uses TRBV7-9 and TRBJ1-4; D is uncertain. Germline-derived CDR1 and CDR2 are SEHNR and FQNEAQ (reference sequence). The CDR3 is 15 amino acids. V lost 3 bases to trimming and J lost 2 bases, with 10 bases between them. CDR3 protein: CASSLPLPTNEKLFF. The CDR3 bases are TGTGCCAGCAGCTTGCCCCTCCCTACTAATGAAAAACTGTTTTTT.

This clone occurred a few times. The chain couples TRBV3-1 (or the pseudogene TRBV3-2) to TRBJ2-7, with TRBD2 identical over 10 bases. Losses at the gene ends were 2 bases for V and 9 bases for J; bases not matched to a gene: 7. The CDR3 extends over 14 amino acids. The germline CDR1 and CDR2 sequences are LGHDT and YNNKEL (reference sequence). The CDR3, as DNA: TGTGCCAGCAGCCAAAGGACTAGCGGCGAACGGCAGTACTTC. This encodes CASSQRTSGERQYF.

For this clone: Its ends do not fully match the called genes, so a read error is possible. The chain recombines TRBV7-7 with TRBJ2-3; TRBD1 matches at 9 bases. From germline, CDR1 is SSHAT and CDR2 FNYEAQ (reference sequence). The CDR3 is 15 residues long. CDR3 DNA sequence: TGTGCTAGCAGCCTCTCAGACAGGGGGACAGATACGCAGTATTTT. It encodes CASSLSDRGTDTQYF.

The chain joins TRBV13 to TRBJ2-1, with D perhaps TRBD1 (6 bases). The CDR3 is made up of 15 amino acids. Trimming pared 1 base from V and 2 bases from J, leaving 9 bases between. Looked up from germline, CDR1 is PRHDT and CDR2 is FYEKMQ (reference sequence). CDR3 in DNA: TGTGCCAGCAGCTTAGAACAGGGTCCCTACAATGAGCAGTTCTTC. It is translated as CASSLEQGPYNEQFF.

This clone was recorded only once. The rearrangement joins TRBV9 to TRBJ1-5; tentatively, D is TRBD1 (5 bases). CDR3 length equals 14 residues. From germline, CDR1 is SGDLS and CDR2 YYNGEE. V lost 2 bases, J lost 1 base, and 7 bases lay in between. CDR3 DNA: TGTGCCAGCAGCGTCCGGGACAGCAATCAGCCCCAGCATTTT. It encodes CASSVRDSNQPQHF.

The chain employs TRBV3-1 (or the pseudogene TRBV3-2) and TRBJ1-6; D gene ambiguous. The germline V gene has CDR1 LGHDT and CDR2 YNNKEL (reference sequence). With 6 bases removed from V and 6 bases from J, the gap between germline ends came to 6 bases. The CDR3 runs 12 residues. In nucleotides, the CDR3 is TGTGCCAGCAGTGACCCTAATTCACCCCTCCACTTT. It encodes CASSDPNSPLHF.

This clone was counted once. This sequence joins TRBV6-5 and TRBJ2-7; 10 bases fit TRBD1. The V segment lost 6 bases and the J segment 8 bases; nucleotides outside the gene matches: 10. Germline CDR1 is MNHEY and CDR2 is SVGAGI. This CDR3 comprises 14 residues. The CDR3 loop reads CASRTGTGAPQQYF. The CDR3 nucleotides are TGTGCCAGCAGGACCGGGACAGGGGCCCCTCAGCAGTACTTC.

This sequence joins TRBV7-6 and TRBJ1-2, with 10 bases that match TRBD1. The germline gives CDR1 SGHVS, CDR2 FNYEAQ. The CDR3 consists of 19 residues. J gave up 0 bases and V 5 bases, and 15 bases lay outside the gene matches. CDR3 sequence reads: CASSDRLRQGASANYGYTF. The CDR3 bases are TGTGCCAGCAGCGACCGCCTGAGACAGGGGGCTTCGGCTAACTATGGCTACACCTTC.

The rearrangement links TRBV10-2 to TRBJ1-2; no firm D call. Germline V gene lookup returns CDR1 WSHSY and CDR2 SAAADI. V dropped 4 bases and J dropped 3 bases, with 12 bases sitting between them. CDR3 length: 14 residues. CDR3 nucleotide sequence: TGCGCCAGCAGTGCAGACGGCCCGGACTATGGCTACACCTTC. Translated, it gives CASSADGPDYGYTF.

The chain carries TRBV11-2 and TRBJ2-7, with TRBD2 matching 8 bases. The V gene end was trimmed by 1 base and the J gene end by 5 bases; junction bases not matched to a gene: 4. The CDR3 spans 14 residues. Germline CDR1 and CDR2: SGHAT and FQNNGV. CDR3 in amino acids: CASSLAGGPDEQYF. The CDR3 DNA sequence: TGTGCCAGCAGCTTAGCGGGGGGGCCCGACGAGCAGTACTTC. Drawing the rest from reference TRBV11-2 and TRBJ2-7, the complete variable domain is EAGVAQSPRYKIIEKRQSVAFWCNPISGHATLYWYQQILGQGPKLLIQFQNNGVVDDSQLPKDRFSAERLKGVDSTLKIQPAKLEDSAVYLCASSLAGGPDEQYFGPGTRLTVT.

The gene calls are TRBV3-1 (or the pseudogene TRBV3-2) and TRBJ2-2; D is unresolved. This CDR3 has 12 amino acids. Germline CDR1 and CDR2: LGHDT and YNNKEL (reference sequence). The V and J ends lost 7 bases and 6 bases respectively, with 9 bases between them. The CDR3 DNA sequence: TGTGCCAGCACTTCGGGTGCCGGGGAGCTGTTTTTT. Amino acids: CASTSGAGELFF.

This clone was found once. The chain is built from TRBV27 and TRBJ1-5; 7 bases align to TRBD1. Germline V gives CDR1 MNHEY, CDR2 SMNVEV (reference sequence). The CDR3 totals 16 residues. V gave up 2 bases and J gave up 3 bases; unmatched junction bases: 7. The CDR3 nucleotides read TGTGCCAGCAGTTTAGGCGGACAGGACCTCAATCAGCCCCAGCATTTT. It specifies CASSLGGQDLNQPQHF.

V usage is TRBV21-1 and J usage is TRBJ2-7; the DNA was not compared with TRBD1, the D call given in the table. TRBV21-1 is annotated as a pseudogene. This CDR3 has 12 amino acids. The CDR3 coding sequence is TGTGCCAGCAGCTACGACAGGGCCGAGCAGTACTTC. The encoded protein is CASSYDRAEQYF.

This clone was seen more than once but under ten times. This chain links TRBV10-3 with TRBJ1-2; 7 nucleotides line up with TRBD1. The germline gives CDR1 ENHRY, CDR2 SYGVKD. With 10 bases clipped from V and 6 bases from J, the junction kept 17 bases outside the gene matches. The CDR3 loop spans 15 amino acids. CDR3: CATGALTGRANGYTF. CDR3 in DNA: TGTGCCACCGGAGCTTTGACAGGGAGGGCGAATGGCTACACCTTC.

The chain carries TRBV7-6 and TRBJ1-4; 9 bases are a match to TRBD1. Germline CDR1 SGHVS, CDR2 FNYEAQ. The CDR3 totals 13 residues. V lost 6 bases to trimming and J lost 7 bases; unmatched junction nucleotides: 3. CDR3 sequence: CASRQTGGEKLFF. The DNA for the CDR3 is TGTGCCAGCAGACAGACAGGGGGTGAAAAACTGTTTTTT.

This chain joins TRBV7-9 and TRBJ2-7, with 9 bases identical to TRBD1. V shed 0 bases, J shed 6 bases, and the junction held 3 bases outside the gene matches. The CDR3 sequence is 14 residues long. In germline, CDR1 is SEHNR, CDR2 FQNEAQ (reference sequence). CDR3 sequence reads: CASSLAGQGSEQYF. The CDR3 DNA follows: TGTGCCAGCAGCTTAGCCGGACAGGGGAGCGAGCAGTACTTC.

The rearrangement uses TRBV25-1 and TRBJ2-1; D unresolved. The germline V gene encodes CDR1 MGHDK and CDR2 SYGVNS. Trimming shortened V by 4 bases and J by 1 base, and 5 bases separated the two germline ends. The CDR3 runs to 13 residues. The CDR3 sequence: CASSVWSYNEQFF. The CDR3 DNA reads TGTGCCAGCAGTGTATGGTCCTACAATGAGCAGTTCTTC.

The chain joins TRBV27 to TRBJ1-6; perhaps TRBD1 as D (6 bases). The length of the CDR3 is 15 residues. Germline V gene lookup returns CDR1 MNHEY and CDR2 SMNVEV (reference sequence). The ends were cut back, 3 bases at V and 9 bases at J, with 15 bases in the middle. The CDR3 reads CASSFIPEQGSPLHF. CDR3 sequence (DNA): TGTGCCAGCAGTTTCATACCGGAACAGGGTTCACCCCTCCACTTT.